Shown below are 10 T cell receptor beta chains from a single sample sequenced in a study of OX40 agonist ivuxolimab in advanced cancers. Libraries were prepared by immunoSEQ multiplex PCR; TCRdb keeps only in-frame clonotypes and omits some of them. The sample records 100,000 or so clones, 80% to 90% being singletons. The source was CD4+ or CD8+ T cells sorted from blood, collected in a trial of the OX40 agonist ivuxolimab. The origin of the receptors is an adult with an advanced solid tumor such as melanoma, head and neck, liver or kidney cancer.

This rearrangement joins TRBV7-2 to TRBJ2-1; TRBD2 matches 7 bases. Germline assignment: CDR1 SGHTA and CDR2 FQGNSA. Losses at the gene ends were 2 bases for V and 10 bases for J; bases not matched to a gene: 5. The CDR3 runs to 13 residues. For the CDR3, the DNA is TGTGCCAGCAGCTTATGGGACTACTCCGAGCAGTTCTTC. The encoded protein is CASSLWDYSEQFF.

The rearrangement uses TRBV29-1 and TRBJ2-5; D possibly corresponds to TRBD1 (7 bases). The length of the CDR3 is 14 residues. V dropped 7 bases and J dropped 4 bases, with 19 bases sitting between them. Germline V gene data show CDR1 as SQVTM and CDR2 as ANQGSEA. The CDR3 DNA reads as TGCAGCGCTCTCCTCGGAGGGGGCGCAGAGACCCAGTACTTC. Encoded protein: CSALLGGGAETQYF.

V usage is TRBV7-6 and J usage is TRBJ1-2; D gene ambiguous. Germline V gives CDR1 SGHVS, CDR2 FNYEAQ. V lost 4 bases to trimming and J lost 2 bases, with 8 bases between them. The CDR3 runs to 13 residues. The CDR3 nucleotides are TGTGCCAGCAGCTCCGGACTGAACTATGGCTACACCTTC. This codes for CASSSGLNYGYTF.

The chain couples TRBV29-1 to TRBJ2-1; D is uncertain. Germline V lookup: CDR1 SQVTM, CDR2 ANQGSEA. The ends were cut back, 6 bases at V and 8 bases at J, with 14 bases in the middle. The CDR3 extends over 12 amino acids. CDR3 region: CSVAPRSDEQFF. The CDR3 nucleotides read TGCAGCGTGGCCCCCCGATCGGATGAGCAGTTCTTC.

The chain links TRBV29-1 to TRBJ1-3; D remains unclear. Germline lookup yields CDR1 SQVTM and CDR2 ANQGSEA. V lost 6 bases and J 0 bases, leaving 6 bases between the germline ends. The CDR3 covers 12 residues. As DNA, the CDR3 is TGCAGCGTACTGAGCTCTGGAAACACCATATATTTT. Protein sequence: CSVLSSGNTIYF. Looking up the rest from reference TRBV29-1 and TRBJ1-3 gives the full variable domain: SAVISQKPSRDICQRGTSLTIQCQVDSQVTMMFWYRQQPGQSLTLIATANQGSEATYESGFVIDKFPISRPNLTFSTLTVSNMSPEDSSIYLCSVLSSGNTIYFGEGSWLTVV.

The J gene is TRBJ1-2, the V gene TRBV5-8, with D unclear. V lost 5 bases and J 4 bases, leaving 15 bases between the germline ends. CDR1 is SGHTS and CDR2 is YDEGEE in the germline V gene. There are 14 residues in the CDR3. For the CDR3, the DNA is TGTGCCAGCAGTTTTCGGGCCTCTGGCTATGGCTACACCTTC. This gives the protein CASSFRASGYGYTF. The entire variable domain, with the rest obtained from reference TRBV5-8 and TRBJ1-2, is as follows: EAGVTQSPTHLIKTRGQQATLRCSPISGHTSVYWYQQALGLGLQFLLWYDEGEERNRGNFPPRFSGRQFPNYSSELNVNALELEDSALYLCASSFRASGYGYTFGSGTRLTVV.

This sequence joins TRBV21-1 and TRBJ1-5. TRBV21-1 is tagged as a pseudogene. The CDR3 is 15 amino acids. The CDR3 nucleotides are TGTGCCAGCTCCTGTCTGAAACGTAGCAATCAGCCCCAGCATTTT. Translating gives CASSCLKRSNQPQHF.

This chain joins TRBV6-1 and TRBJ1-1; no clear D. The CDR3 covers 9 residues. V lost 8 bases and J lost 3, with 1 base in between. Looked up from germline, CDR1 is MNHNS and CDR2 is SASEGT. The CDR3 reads CASHTEAFF. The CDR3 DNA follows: TGTGCCAGCCACACTGAAGCTTTCTTT.

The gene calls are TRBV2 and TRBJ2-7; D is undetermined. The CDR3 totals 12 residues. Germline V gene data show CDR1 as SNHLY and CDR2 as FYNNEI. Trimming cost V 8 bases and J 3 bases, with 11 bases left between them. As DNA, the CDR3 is TGTGCCAGCGAGTCGGCGAACTACGAGCAGTACGTC. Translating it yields CASESANYEQYV.

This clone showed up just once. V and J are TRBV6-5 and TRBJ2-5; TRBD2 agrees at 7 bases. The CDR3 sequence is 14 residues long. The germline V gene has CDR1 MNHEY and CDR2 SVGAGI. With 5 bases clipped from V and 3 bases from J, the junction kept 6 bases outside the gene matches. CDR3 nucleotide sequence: TGTGCCAGCAGTAAACGGACTAGTAAAGAGACCCAGTACTTC. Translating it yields CASSKRTSKETQYF.